Described below is a single TCR beta chain sequence and its context. The antigen remains undetermined. These data come from a study of identical twins. Notes on the study in general: In monozygotic twins, models underestimated the sharing of out-of-frame TCR alpha. While abundant cord blood beta clonotypes carried fewer insertions, memory repertoires showed no such pattern. The study based its conclusions on cross-sectional statistical analysis and did not follow the same donors.

Germline V lookup: CDR1 SQVTM, CDR2 ANQGSEA. V was trimmed by 7 bases and J by 6 bases, leaving 11 bases between them. This CDR3 region has 11 residues. Every sampled donor was Caucasian and healthy. TCRdb re-called the 5' RACE reads with MiXCR, one entry per CDR3 protein. The sample holds about 240,000 distinct CDR3 sequences, roughly 10% seen once. The sequence derives from a man in his fifties in good health. Sequenced: memory T cells sorted from blood. This chain uses TRBV29-1 with TRBJ2-3; D gene ambiguous. The CDR3 loop is CSDLVGDTQYF. In DNA form, the CDR3 reads TGCAGCGACCTAGTTGGGGATACGCAGTATTTT.